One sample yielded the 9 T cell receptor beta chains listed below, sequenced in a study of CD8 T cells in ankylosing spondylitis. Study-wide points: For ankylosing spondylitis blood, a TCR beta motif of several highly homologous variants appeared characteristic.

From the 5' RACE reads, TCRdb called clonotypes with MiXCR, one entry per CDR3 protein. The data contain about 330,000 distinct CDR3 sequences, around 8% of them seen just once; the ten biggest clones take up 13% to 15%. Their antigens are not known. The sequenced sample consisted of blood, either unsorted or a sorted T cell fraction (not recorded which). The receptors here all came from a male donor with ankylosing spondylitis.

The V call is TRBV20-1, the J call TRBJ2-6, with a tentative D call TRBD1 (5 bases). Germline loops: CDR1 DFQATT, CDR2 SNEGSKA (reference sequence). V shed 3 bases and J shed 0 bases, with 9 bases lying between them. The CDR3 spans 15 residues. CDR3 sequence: CSASHDSSGANVLTF. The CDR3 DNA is TGCAGTGCTAGCCACGACAGCTCTGGGGCCAACGTCCTGACTTTC.

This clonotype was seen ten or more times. The CDR3 here is CASRPVGETQYF. The CDR3 nucleotides read TGTGCCAGCAGGCCGGTGGGGGAGACCCAGTACTTC. The rearrangement joins TRBV12-3 or TRBV12-4 to TRBJ2-5; D is unresolved. Trimming took off 6 bases at V and 5 bases at J, with 10 bases between the two ends. The CDR3 has 12 residues.

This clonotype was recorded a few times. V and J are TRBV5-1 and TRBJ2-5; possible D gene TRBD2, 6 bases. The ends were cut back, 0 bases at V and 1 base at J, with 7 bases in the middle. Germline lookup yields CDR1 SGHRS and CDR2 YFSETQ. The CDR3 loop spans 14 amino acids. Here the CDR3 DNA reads TGCGCCAGCAGCTTGGGGGGGGTCCAAGAGACCCAGTACTTC. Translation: CASSLGGVQETQYF. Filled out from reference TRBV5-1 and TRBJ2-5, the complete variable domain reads KAGVTQTPRYLIKTRGQQVTLSCSPISGHRSVSWYQQTPGQGLQFLFEYFSETQRNKGNFPGRFSGRQFSNSRSEMNVSTLELGDSALYLCASSLGGVQETQYFGPGTRLLVL.

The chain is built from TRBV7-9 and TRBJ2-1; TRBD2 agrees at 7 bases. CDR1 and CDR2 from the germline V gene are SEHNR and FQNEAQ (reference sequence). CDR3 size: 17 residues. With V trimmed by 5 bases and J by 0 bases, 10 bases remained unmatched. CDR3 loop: CASSPATSDYSYNEQFF. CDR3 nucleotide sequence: TGTGCCAGCAGCCCAGCCACTAGCGACTACTCCTACAATGAGCAGTTCTTC.

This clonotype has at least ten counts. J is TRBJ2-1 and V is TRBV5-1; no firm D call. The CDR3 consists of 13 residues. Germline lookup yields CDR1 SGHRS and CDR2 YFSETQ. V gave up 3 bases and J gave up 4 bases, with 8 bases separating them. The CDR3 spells CASSSALYNEQFF. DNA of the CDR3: TGCGCCAGCAGCTCGGCCCTTTACAATGAGCAGTTCTTC.

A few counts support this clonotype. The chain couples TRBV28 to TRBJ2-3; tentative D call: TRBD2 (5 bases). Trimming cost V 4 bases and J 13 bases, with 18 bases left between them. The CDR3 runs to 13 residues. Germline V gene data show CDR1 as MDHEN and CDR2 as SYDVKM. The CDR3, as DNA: TGTGCCAGCAGTTCCGGGGTCGTCTCCCGGGAGTATTTT. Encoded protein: CASSSGVVSREYF.

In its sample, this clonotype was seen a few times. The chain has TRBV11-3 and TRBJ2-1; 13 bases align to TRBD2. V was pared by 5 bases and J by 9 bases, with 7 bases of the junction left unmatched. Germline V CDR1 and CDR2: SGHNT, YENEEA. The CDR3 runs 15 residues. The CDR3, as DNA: TGTGCCAGCAGCCCAGGACTAGCGGGAGCCGTTGAGCAGTTCTTC. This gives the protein CASSPGLAGAVEQFF.

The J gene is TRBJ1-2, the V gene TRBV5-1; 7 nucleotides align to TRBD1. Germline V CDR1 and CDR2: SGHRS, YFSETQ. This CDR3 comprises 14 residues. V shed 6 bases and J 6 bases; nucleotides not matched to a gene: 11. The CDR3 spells CASTLQTGAHGYTF. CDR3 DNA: TGCGCCAGCACCTTACAAACAGGGGCGCATGGCTACACCTTC.

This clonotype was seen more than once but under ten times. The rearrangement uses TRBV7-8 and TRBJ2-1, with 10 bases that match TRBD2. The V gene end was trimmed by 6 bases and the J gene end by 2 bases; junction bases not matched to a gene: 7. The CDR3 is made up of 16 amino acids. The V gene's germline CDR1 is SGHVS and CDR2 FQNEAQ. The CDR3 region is CASRNPGLATYNEQFF. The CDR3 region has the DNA TGTGCCAGCAGGAATCCGGGACTAGCGACCTACAATGAGCAGTTCTTC.